One sample yielded the 32 T cell receptor beta chains listed below, sequenced in a study of blood T cell repertoires in COVID-19. Clones were sequenced by immunoSEQ multiplex PCR, and TCRdb holds only the in-frame ones, with some missing. The sample includes 250,000 to 350,000 clones, roughly 85% seen only once; the top ten take approximately 5%. Sequenced: PBMCs or T cells enriched from blood (not recorded which). These receptors were taken from a woman aged 30 to 39 who had recovered from COVID-19.

The chain has TRBV30 and TRBJ1-5; unclear D gene. The ends were cut back, 2 bases at V and 9 bases at J, with 8 bases in the middle. CDR1 and CDR2 (germline): GTSNPN, SVGIG (reference sequence). The CDR3 sequence is 11 residues long. The CDR3 reads CAWSSRGPQHF. CDR3 DNA sequence: TGTGCCTGGAGTTCCCGGGGGCCCCAGCATTTT.

This chain connects TRBV7-2 to TRBJ1-5, with D perhaps TRBD1 (6 bases). CDR1 and CDR2 from the germline V gene are SGHTA and FQGNSA. The CDR3 runs to 15 residues. Between the trimmed V and J ends, which lost 1 base and 1 base, there was a span of 8 bases. The CDR3 region is CASSLGGGSNQPQHF. CDR3 DNA sequence: TGTGCCAGCAGCTTAGGGGGGGGCAGCAATCAGCCCCAGCATTTT.

The chain combines TRBV19 with TRBJ1-6; tentatively, D is TRBD1 (6 bases). The CDR3 runs 13 residues. From germline, CDR1 is LNHDA and CDR2 SQIVND (reference sequence). Trimming removed 10 bases at V and 10 bases at J, with 17 bases between. CDR3 sequence (DNA): TGTGCCACCAGGGGTCCGGGTCGCTCACCCCTCCACTTT. Translated: CATRGPGRSPLHF.

The chain combines TRBV11-2 with TRBJ1-6; D remains ambiguous. V lost 3 bases to trimming and J lost 13 bases, with 7 bases between them. This CDR3 spans 11 amino acids. Germline CDR1 is SGHAT and CDR2 is FQNNGV. The CDR3 nucleotides read TGTGCCAGCAGCTTTACTCCCCCCCTCCACTTT. Amino acid sequence: CASSFTPPLHF.

The chain couples TRBV30 to TRBJ2-7, with TRBD2 matching 13 bases. After removal of 3 bases from V and 9 bases from J, the junction contained 14 bases not matched to a gene. The CDR3 contains 16 residues. The V gene's germline CDR1 is GTSNPN and CDR2 SVGIG (reference sequence). The CDR3 sequence: CAWRTPLTSGGILQYF. CDR3 coding DNA: TGTGCCTGGAGGACCCCCCTGACTAGCGGGGGGATTTTGCAGTACTTC.

V usage is TRBV6-5 and J usage is TRBJ1-1; 7 nucleotides align to TRBD1. This CDR3 spans 11 amino acids. Germline CDR1 and CDR2: MNHEY and SVGAGI. The V gene end was trimmed by 8 bases and the J gene end by 11 bases; junction bases not matched to a gene: 8. The CDR3 region is CASGAGGQAFF. CDR3 bases: TGTGCCAGCGGGGCCGGGGGACAGGCTTTCTTT.

The chain couples TRBV12-5 to TRBJ1-5; D call uncertain. Trimming removed 1 base at V and 4 bases at J, with 8 bases between. Germline CDR1 is LGHNT and CDR2 is FRNRAP. CDR3 length: 14 residues. The DNA of the CDR3 is TGTGCTAGTGGTTTGGACAACCTGAATCAGCCCCAGCATTTT. The encoded protein is CASGLDNLNQPQHF.

Of note for this clone: Other DNA sequences in the same sample also yield this CDR3. The chain combines TRBV3-1 (or the pseudogene TRBV3-2) with TRBJ1-2; D is unclear. Trimming took 0 bases from V and 3 from J, leaving 8 bases between them. The germline gives CDR1 LGHDT, CDR2 YNNKEL (reference sequence). The CDR3 has 14 residues. The CDR3: CASSQESGYYGYTF. The CDR3, as DNA: TGTGCCAGCAGCCAAGAGTCAGGCTACTATGGCTACACCTTC.

This rearrangement joins TRBV4-1 to TRBJ1-5; TRBD1 matches at 7 bases. The germline V gene encodes CDR1 MGHRA and CDR2 YSYEKL. V shed 0 bases, J shed 6 bases, and the junction held 5 bases outside the gene matches. The CDR3 covers 15 residues. Written as DNA, the CDR3 is TGCGCCAGCAGCCAAGATCGGACAGGTGGTCAGCCCCAGCATTTT. Amino acids: CASSQDRTGGQPQHF.

The chain is built from TRBV6-6 and TRBJ1-5, with 9 nucleotides matching TRBD1. Germline V CDR1 and CDR2: MNHNY, SVGAGI (reference sequence). The CDR3 extends over 15 amino acids. V was clipped by 5 bases and J by 7 bases; unmatched bases: 9. CDR3 coding DNA: TGTGCCAGCAGTCCGGGACAGGGTTTTCGACAGCCCCAGCATTTT. It translates to CASSPGQGFRQPQHF.

The V gene is TRBV19, the J gene TRBJ1-2, with D possibly matching TRBD1 (5 bases). This CDR3 has 14 amino acids. CDR1 and CDR2 (germline): LNHDA, SQIVND (reference sequence). Trimming shortened V by 4 bases and J by 3 bases, and 12 bases separated the two germline ends. The DNA for the CDR3 is TGTGCCAGTAGTACCCCGACAGCCTACTATGGCTACACCTTC. Protein sequence: CASSTPTAYYGYTF.

The V and J genes are TRBV7-2 and TRBJ2-7; tentative D call: TRBD2 (6 bases). The germline V gene has CDR1 SGHTA and CDR2 FQGNSA. There are 17 residues in the CDR3. V gave up 5 bases and J gave up 1 base, with 21 bases separating them. CDR3 sequence (DNA): TGTGCCAGCAGCCCGAGGGCCAATCCGGCGGGATCCTACGAGCAGTACTTC. As protein: CASSPRANPAGSYEQYF.

The chain has TRBV9 and TRBJ2-7; D gene ambiguous. Trimming removed 0 bases from V and 3 bases from J, with 7 bases in between. The CDR3 contains 13 residues. CDR1 is SGDLS and CDR2 is YYNGEE in the germline V gene. The CDR3 protein is CASSVEANYEQYF. The CDR3 region has the DNA TGTGCCAGCAGCGTAGAAGCCAACTACGAGCAGTACTTC.

V usage is TRBV6-2 or TRBV6-3 and J usage is TRBJ2-7, with 9 bases that match TRBD1. V shed 4 bases, J shed 6 bases, and the junction held 7 bases outside the gene matches. Germline V CDR1 and CDR2: MNHEY, SVGEGT. The CDR3 length is 14 residues. The CDR3 spells CASSSGTGYGEQYF. The CDR3 nucleotides are TGTGCCAGCAGTTCCGGGACAGGGTACGGCGAGCAGTACTTC.

This clone has a handful of counts. The chain employs TRBV5-6 and TRBJ1-6; D may be TRBD1 (6 bases). The V gene's germline CDR1 is SGHDT and CDR2 YYEEEE. The length of the CDR3 is 17 residues. Trimming pared 3 bases from V and 6 bases from J, leaving 19 bases between. CDR3 sequence reads: CASSWAGARGGNSPLHF. CDR3 DNA: TGTGCCAGCAGCTGGGCCGGGGCCCGAGGGGGTAATTCACCCCTCCACTTT.

This chain links TRBV7-9 with TRBJ1-1, with 10 bases matching TRBD1. The CDR3 runs 13 residues. V lost 6 bases, J lost 7 bases, and 5 bases stayed unmatched. Germline CDR1 is SEHNR and CDR2 is FQNEAQ (reference sequence). This chain's CDR3 is CASSGQGGDEAFF. CDR3 DNA sequence: TGTGCCAGCAGTGGACAGGGGGGCGATGAAGCTTTCTTT. Variable domain in full (rest from reference TRBV7-9 and TRBJ1-1): DTGVSQNPRHKITKRGQNVTFRCDPISEHNRLYWYRQTLGQGPEFLTYFQNEAQLEKSRLLSDRFSAERPKGSFSTLEIQRTEQGDSAMYLCASSGQGGDEAFFGQGTRLTVV.

The gene calls are TRBV29-1 and TRBJ1-2; D gene uncertain. Germline CDR1 is SQVTM and CDR2 is ANQGSEA. V lost 4 bases to trimming and J lost 6 bases, with 9 bases between them. The length of the CDR3 is 11 residues. Here the CDR3 DNA reads TGCAGCGTTGTGGAGGCCCATGGCTACACCTTC. This encodes CSVVEAHGYTF.

This chain uses TRBV1 with TRBJ1-2; the listed D gene, TRBD1, was not tested against the DNA. TRBV1 represents a pseudogene. The CDR3 contains 17 residues. The CDR3 loop is CTSSQDWHRQGKDGYTF. CDR3 DNA sequence: TGCACCAGCAGCCAAGACTGGCATAGACAGGGAAAGGATGGCTACACCTTC.

The chain combines TRBV19 with TRBJ1-3; 7 bases are shared with TRBD1. Trimming cost V 8 bases and J 2 bases; bases outside gene matches: 6. This CDR3 region has 14 residues. CDR1 and CDR2 from the germline V gene are LNHDA and SQIVND (reference sequence). CDR3 DNA: TGTGCCAGTTCGACAGGGTCGGCTGGAAACACCATATATTTT. It codes for CASSTGSAGNTIYF. Variable domain in full (rest from reference TRBV19 and TRBJ1-3): DGGITQSPKYLFRKEGQNVTLSCEQNLNHDAMYWYRQDPGQGLRLIYYSQIVNDFQKGDIAEGYSVSREKKESFPLTVTSAQKNPTAFYLCASSTGSAGNTIYFGEGSWLTVV.

The rearrangement links TRBV3-1 (or the pseudogene TRBV3-2) to TRBJ2-5; 10 nucleotides align to TRBD2. This CDR3 spans 14 amino acids. J was trimmed by 5 bases and V by 6 bases; bases with no gene match: 6. Per germline, CDR1 LGHDT and CDR2 YNNKEL (reference sequence). Here the CDR3 DNA reads TGTGCCAGCAGGTATAGCGGGGGGCCGGAGACCCAGTACTTC. This translates into CASRYSGGPETQYF.

The chain has TRBV3-1 (or the pseudogene TRBV3-2) and TRBJ1-4; D call uncertain. V was cut by 0 bases and J by 0 bases, with 5 bases left in between. The CDR3 covers 15 residues. Germline V gives CDR1 LGHDT, CDR2 YNNKEL (reference sequence). The CDR3 DNA is TGTGCCAGCAGCCAAGACCGTGCAACTAATGAAAAACTGTTTTTT. It translates to CASSQDRATNEKLFF.

The V and J genes are TRBV5-6 and TRBJ2-7; TRBD1 matches at 9 bases. Germline V CDR1 and CDR2: SGHDT, YYEEEE. The CDR3 runs to 15 residues. V was clipped by 1 base and J by 9 bases; unmatched bases: 11. CDR3 in amino acids: CASSLRGQGSPGQYF. The CDR3 bases are TGTGCCAGCAGCTTGAGAGGACAGGGGTCCCCTGGGCAGTACTTC.

This chain uses TRBV3-1 (or the pseudogene TRBV3-2) with TRBJ1-5, with D unclear. With 2 bases removed from V and 1 base from J, the gap between germline ends came to 6 bases. Germline V gene sequence: CDR1 LGHDT, CDR2 YNNKEL (reference sequence). The CDR3 length is 14 residues. CDR3: CASSQWRSNQPQHF. CDR3 DNA: TGTGCCAGCAGCCAATGGCGGAGCAATCAGCCCCAGCATTTT.

The count of this clone is one. This chain joins TRBV5-8 and TRBJ2-3, with a possible D match to TRBD1 (6 bases). The CDR3 has 15 amino acids. V shed 4 bases and J shed 6 bases, with 18 bases lying between them. Germline lookup yields CDR1 SGHTS and CDR2 YDEGEE. The chain's CDR3 is CASSLGRHRADTQYF. The CDR3 DNA is TGTGCCAGCAGCCTGGGGAGACACAGGGCCGATACGCAGTATTTT.

J is TRBJ1-2 and V is TRBV5-1, with 7 nucleotides matching TRBD1. V trimming: 0 bases; J trimming: 4 bases; junction bases outside the gene matches: 3. This CDR3 has 14 amino acids. Germline lookup yields CDR1 SGHRS and CDR2 YFSETQ. In DNA, the CDR3 is TGCGCCAGCAGCTTGGACAGGGGCCCCTATGGCTACACCTTC. Its protein is CASSLDRGPYGYTF.

Only a few counts were recorded for this clone. The chain uses TRBV5-6 and TRBJ2-5; 7 bases are shared with TRBD1. The V segment lost 5 bases and the J segment 2 bases; nucleotides outside the gene matches: 9. This CDR3 contains 15 residues. In germline, CDR1 is SGHDT, CDR2 YYEEEE. This CDR3 is CASRPGTAVQETQYF. CDR3 DNA sequence: TGTGCCAGCAGACCCGGGACAGCAGTGCAAGAGACCCAGTACTTC.

This chain joins TRBV6-5 and TRBJ2-1; 9 bases are a match to TRBD1. V gave up 7 bases and J gave up 6 bases; unmatched junction bases: 10. The CDR3 length is 15 residues. CDR1 and CDR2 (germline): MNHEY, SVGAGI. The CDR3 bases are TGTGCCAGCACCGAAGGACAGGGGCGCACCAATGAGCAGTTCTTC. It codes for CASTEGQGRTNEQFF.

The chain combines TRBV3-1 (or the pseudogene TRBV3-2) with TRBJ1-6; D unclear. This CDR3 region has 13 residues. The ends were cut back, 0 bases at V and 17 bases at J, with 14 bases in the middle. Per germline, CDR1 LGHDT and CDR2 YNNKEL (reference sequence). The CDR3, as DNA: TGTGCCAGCAGCCAAGATCGGGGTCTCCCGTTCCACTTT. Its translation is CASSQDRGLPFHF.

J is TRBJ1-2 and V is TRBV9; 10 bases align to TRBD1. The CDR3 totals 16 residues. Per germline, CDR1 SGDLS and CDR2 YYNGEE. V shed 3 bases and J 10 bases; nucleotides not matched to a gene: 15. In DNA, the CDR3 is TGTGCCAGCAGCGGAGAGACCTCCGGGACAGGGGCCGCCTACACCTTC. Encoded protein: CASSGETSGTGAAYTF.

This rearrangement joins TRBV30 to TRBJ1-1, with D unresolved. The CDR3 has 13 amino acids. The V end lost 2 bases, the J end lost 0 bases, and 7 bases lay between the germline ends. CDR1 is GTSNPN and CDR2 is SVGIG in the germline V gene (reference sequence). The CDR3 DNA reads as TGTGCCTGGAGTCCTATACTGAACACTGAAGCTTTCTTT. It yields the protein CAWSPILNTEAFF.

This chain connects TRBV10-2 to TRBJ2-1, with 13 positions matching TRBD2. The V segment lost 6 bases and the J segment 7 bases; nucleotides outside the gene matches: 9. There are 16 residues in the CDR3. Germline values: CDR1 WSHSY, CDR2 SAAADI. CDR3 coding DNA: TGCGCCAGCAGCGCCACGACTAGCGGGGGGCGAAATGAGCAGTTCTTC. This translates into CASSATTSGGRNEQFF.

This CDR3 reads CASSREGFGNTIYF. DNA for the CDR3: TGTGCCAGCAGTCGCGAGGGATTCGGAAACACCATATATTTT. V and J are TRBV2 and TRBJ1-3, with D uncertain. Germline lookup yields CDR1 SNHLY and CDR2 FYNNEI. The V gene lost 5 bases and the J gene lost 4 bases, with 12 bases spanning the gap. The CDR3 spans 14 residues.